The 25 T cell receptor beta chains reported below all come from one sample, sequenced in a study of OX40 agonist ivuxolimab in advanced cancers. Libraries were prepared by immunoSEQ multiplex PCR; TCRdb keeps only in-frame clonotypes and omits some of them. The sample lists tens of thousands of clones, roughly three quarters seen once, with around 16% in the top ten. This sample comprised CD4+ or CD8+ T cells sorted from blood, obtained in a trial of the OX40 agonist ivuxolimab. The receptors stem from an adult with an advanced solid tumor such as melanoma, head and neck, liver or kidney cancer.

The V call is TRBV5-5, the J call TRBJ1-1; D is unresolved. CDR3 length: 12 amino acids. Trimming cost V 7 bases and J 0 bases, with 7 bases left between them. Germline V gene lookup returns CDR1 SGHKS and CDR2 YYEKEE (reference sequence). Here the CDR3 reads CASWVMNTEAFF. The CDR3 DNA is TGTGCCAGCTGGGTGATGAACACTGAAGCTTTCTTT.

The chain is built from TRBV7-6 and TRBJ1-1; D gene unclear. The CDR3 length is 12 residues. Germline-derived CDR1 and CDR2 are SGHVS and FNYEAQ. Trimming removed 4 bases from V and 2 bases from J, with 5 bases in between. The CDR3 region has the DNA TGTGCCAGCAGCTCGGCTAACACTGAAGCTTTCTTT. Its translation: CASSSANTEAFF.

The chain is built from TRBV4-1 and TRBJ1-5, with TRBD1 as a possible D gene (5 bases). Germline assignment: CDR1 MGHRA and CDR2 YSYEKL. The ends were cut back, 0 bases at V and 5 bases at J, with 11 bases in the middle. The CDR3 covers 15 residues. The CDR3 DNA is TGCGCCAGCAGCCAAGATGGGGGGGTGGATCAGCCCCAGCATTTT. Translation: CASSQDGGVDQPQHF.

This chain joins TRBV11-2 and TRBJ2-5, with 8 bases fitting TRBD2. CDR1 and CDR2 (germline): SGHAT, FQNNGV. This CDR3 comprises 15 residues. V shed 2 bases and J 5 bases; nucleotides not matched to a gene: 7. The CDR3 DNA follows: TGTGCCAGCAGCTTAAATCGGGGGGGCCGGGAGACCCAGTACTTC. Translated, it gives CASSLNRGGRETQYF. Filled out from reference TRBV11-2 and TRBJ2-5, the complete variable domain reads EAGVAQSPRYKIIEKRQSVAFWCNPISGHATLYWYQQILGQGPKLLIQFQNNGVVDDSQLPKDRFSAERLKGVDSTLKIQPAKLEDSAVYLCASSLNRGGRETQYFGPGTRLLVL.

The CDR3 loop reads CASSVLGTLQETQYF. The CDR3 coding sequence is TGTGCCAGCAGCGTATTAGGTACTCTTCAAGAGACCCAGTACTTC. The chain employs TRBV9 and TRBJ2-5; D unresolved. The CDR3 loop spans 15 amino acids. Trimming took off 1 base at V and 2 bases at J, with 12 bases between the two ends. Looked up from germline, CDR1 is SGDLS and CDR2 is YYNGEE. The whole variable domain, remainder taken from reference TRBV9 and TRBJ2-5, is DSGVTQTPKHLITATGQRVTLRCSPRSGDLSVYWYQQSLDQGLQFLIQYYNGEERAKGNILERFSAQQFPDLHSELNLSSLELGDSALYFCASSVLGTLQETQYFGPGTRLLVL.

This chain connects TRBV5-4 to TRBJ2-5; no firm D call. Germline CDR1 reads SGHNT; CDR2 reads YYREEE (reference sequence). This CDR3 has 15 residues. Trimming stripped 1 base from V and 5 bases from J, with 15 bases between. Here the CDR3 DNA reads TGTGCCAGCAGCTTGAGTACGGTGAGGAGCGAGACCCAGTACTTC. Its translation: CASSLSTVRSETQYF. Full variable domain (rest looked up from reference TRBV5-4 and TRBJ2-5): ETGVTQSPTHLIKTRGQQVTLRCSSQSGHNTVSWYQQALGQGPQFIFQYYREEENGRGNFPPRFSGLQFPNYSSELNVNALELDDSALYLCASSLSTVRSETQYFGPGTRLLVL.

This clone has a handful of counts. J is TRBJ1-1 and V is TRBV2; D is uncertain. The CDR3 runs to 14 residues. With 4 bases removed from V and 4 bases from J, the gap between germline ends came to 13 bases. Germline V lookup: CDR1 SNHLY, CDR2 FYNNEI. The CDR3 loop is CASSVGRLSTEAFF. The CDR3, as DNA: TGTGCCAGCAGTGTTGGTAGACTGAGCACTGAAGCTTTCTTT.

This chain uses TRBV11-2 with TRBJ2-3; TRBD2 matches at 8 bases. The length of the CDR3 is 13 residues. Germline V gene sequence: CDR1 SGHAT, CDR2 FQNNGV. J was trimmed by 3 bases and V by 10 bases; bases with no gene match: 6. CDR3 sequence: CAIAGGGTDTQYF. The CDR3 region has the DNA TGTGCCATCGCGGGGGGCGGGACAGATACGCAGTATTTT.

The chain recombines TRBV9 with TRBJ2-7; TRBD1 or TRBD2 may be the D gene (5 bases each). There are 13 residues in the CDR3. Germline lookup yields CDR1 SGDLS and CDR2 YYNGEE. The germline V and J ends were trimmed by 1 base and 5 bases, with 10 bases remaining between them. As DNA, the CDR3 is TGTGCCAGCAGCGTAAGTCGGGACCACGAGCAGTACTTC. Encoded protein: CASSVSRDHEQYF. The entire variable domain, with the rest obtained from reference TRBV9 and TRBJ2-7, is as follows: DSGVTQTPKHLITATGQRVTLRCSPRSGDLSVYWYQQSLDQGLQFLIQYYNGEERAKGNILERFSAQQFPDLHSELNLSSLELGDSALYFCASSVSRDHEQYFGPGTRLTVT.

The rearrangement uses TRBV6-1 and TRBJ1-3; D is uncertain. This CDR3 is built from 13 residues. The V end was cut by 5 bases, the J end by 4 bases, with 9 bases between. CDR1 is MNHNS, CDR2 SASEGT, per germline. The CDR3 nucleotides are TGTGCCAGCAGTCCCAACATAGGAAACACCATATATTTT. This sequence encodes CASSPNIGNTIYF.

The rearrangement joins TRBV28 to TRBJ2-1; the D gene is possibly TRBD2 (6 bases). The CDR3 has 16 amino acids. Per the germline V gene, CDR1 is MDHEN and CDR2 is SYDVKM. Trimming left V 2 bases short and J 4 bases short, with 15 bases between. The CDR3 nucleotides are TGTGCCAGCAGTTTAGCGGGGATGGGTGGATACAATGAGCAGTTCTTC. Translated, it gives CASSLAGMGGYNEQFF.

This clone occurred once. This chain uses TRBV4-1 with TRBJ1-1; D might be TRBD1 (6 bases). The CDR3 consists of 14 residues. Trimming stripped 4 bases from V and 1 base from J, with 10 bases between. Germline-derived CDR1 and CDR2 are MGHRA and YSYEKL. The CDR3 loop is CASSLFRGNTEAFF. The DNA of the CDR3 is TGCGCCAGCAGCCTGTTCAGGGGGAACACTGAAGCTTTCTTT.

For the CDR3, the DNA is TGTGCCAGCAGCTTGAAGTCGGGAGACTCATTGGCTCCCCTCCACTTT. It codes for CASSLKSGDSLAPLHF. The chain joins TRBV7-8 to TRBJ1-6; D is uncertain. The germline V and J ends were trimmed by 3 bases and 13 bases, with 22 bases remaining between them. Per germline, CDR1 SGHVS and CDR2 FQNEAQ. The CDR3 consists of 16 residues.

The chain uses TRBV27 and TRBJ2-5; D not resolved. This CDR3 has 15 residues. Trimming took 3 bases from V and 6 from J, leaving 17 bases between them. CDR1 and CDR2 from the germline V gene are MNHEY and SMNVEV (reference sequence). For the CDR3, the DNA is TGTGCCAGCAGTTTCTCGGCGGATGGGAAAAAGACCCAGTACTTC. As protein: CASSFSADGKKTQYF.

The CDR3 DNA follows: TGCGCCAGCAGCTTGAGACAGGGCGGTGCAGATACGCAGTATTTT. Protein: CASSLRQGGADTQYF. This chain connects TRBV5-1 to TRBJ2-3; TRBD1 matches 7 bases. The CDR3 is made up of 15 amino acids. The ends lost 1 base at V and 4 bases at J; junction bases unmatched: 6. Germline V gene data show CDR1 as SGHRS and CDR2 as YFSETQ.

This chain uses TRBV10-3 with TRBJ1-5, with 7 bases matching TRBD1. Germline lookup yields CDR1 ENHRY and CDR2 SYGVKD. The CDR3 contains 15 residues. V dropped 11 bases and J dropped 0; count of bases not matched to a gene: 10. CDR3 residues: CAASEGTDSNQPQHF. CDR3 sequence (DNA): TGTGCCGCCTCGGAGGGGACAGATAGCAATCAGCCCCAGCATTTT.

This chain links TRBV10-1 with TRBJ2-3, with D uncertain. There are 15 residues in the CDR3. Trimming removed 6 bases from V and 5 bases from J, with 18 bases in between. CDR1 and CDR2 (germline): WNHNN, SYGVQD (reference sequence). The CDR3: CASRKTQMSGDTQYF. The CDR3 coding sequence is TGCGCCAGCAGAAAGACCCAGATGTCCGGAGATACGCAGTATTTT.

The rearrangement uses TRBV5-1 and TRBJ2-2; 9 bases are a match to TRBD2. Germline V lookup: CDR1 SGHRS, CDR2 YFSETQ. The CDR3 has 15 residues. J gave up 2 bases and V 5 bases, and 4 bases lay outside the gene matches. The chain's CDR3 is CASRAGTSNTGELFF. The DNA of the CDR3 is TGCGCCAGCAGAGCTGGGACTAGCAACACCGGGGAGCTGTTTTTT.

This clone was observed a few times. This chain connects TRBV10-2 to TRBJ1-2; TRBD1 matches 11 bases. CDR1 and CDR2 (germline): WSHSY, SAAADI. Trimming removed 6 bases from V and 4 bases from J; junction bases left unmatched: 4. The CDR3 runs 14 residues. The CDR3 loop reads CASRRDRGVYGYTF. The CDR3 nucleotides are TGCGCCAGCAGGAGGGACAGGGGGGTCTATGGCTACACCTTC.

This sequence joins TRBV7-3 and TRBJ2-4; D not certain. Germline CDR1 reads SGHTA; CDR2 reads FQGTGA. V was trimmed by 5 bases and J by 8 bases, leaving 16 bases between them. The CDR3 has 14 residues. The CDR3 here is CASSPDGPRDIQYF. Written as DNA, the CDR3 is TGTGCCAGCAGCCCGGACGGGCCTAGAGACATTCAGTACTTC. Full variable domain (missing parts from reference TRBV7-3 and TRBJ2-4): GAGVSQTPSNKVTEKGKYVELRCDPISGHTALYWYRQSLGQGPEFLIYFQGTGAADDSGLPNDRFFAVRPEGSVSTLKIQRTERGDSAVYLCASSPDGPRDIQYFGAGTRLSVL.

By share of the sample, this clone is medium-sized (0.01 to 0.1%). This CDR3 reads CASSLETGGVDEAFF. The CDR3 nucleotides read TGTGCCAGCAGCTTAGAAACAGGGGGCGTTGATGAAGCTTTCTTT. The chain has TRBV7-9 and TRBJ1-1; 9 nucleotides line up with TRBD1. Trimming took 1 base from V and 7 from J; bases not matched to a gene: 7. CDR1 and CDR2 from the germline V gene are SEHNR and FQNEAQ (reference sequence). This CDR3 region has 15 residues.

This clone was seen just once. V usage is TRBV5-1 and J usage is TRBJ1-4, with 8 bases matching TRBD1. The CDR3 covers 15 residues. Losses at the gene ends were 4 bases for V and 5 bases for J; bases not matched to a gene: 7. In germline, CDR1 is SGHRS, CDR2 YFSETQ. CDR3 DNA sequence: TGCGCCAGCAGCCCCCAGGGGGCGCGGAATGAAAAACTGTTTTTT. Protein product: CASSPQGARNEKLFF.

The chain is built from TRBV28 and TRBJ1-1; D call uncertain. V lost 1 base to trimming and J lost 4 bases, with 13 bases between them. Germline V gene data show CDR1 as MDHEN and CDR2 as SYDVKM. This CDR3 region has 15 residues. CDR3 DNA sequence: TGTGCCAGCAGTTTATTAGGCAGCTTGGGCACTGAAGCTTTCTTT. The encoded protein is CASSLLGSLGTEAFF.

By sample fraction, this clone is medium-sized (0.01 to 0.1%). This sequence joins TRBV2 and TRBJ1-3; TRBD1 might be the D (5 bases). The CDR3 is made up of 16 amino acids. V lost 5 bases and J 0 bases, leaving 14 bases between the germline ends. Looked up from germline, CDR1 is SNHLY and CDR2 is FYNNEI. The DNA for the CDR3 is TGTGCCAGCAGTCACCCGACAGACTACTCTGGAAACACCATATATTTT. Encoded protein: CASSHPTDYSGNTIYF.

The genes are TRBV7-9 and TRBJ2-7, with a tentative D call TRBD2 (5 bases). Trimming removed 5 bases from V and 7 bases from J, with 15 bases in between. Germline assignment: CDR1 SEHNR and CDR2 FQNEAQ (reference sequence). CDR3 length equals 13 residues. CDR3 loop: CASSPRGWEEQYF. The DNA for the CDR3 is TGTGCCAGCAGCCCCCGGGGTTGGGAAGAGCAGTACTTC.